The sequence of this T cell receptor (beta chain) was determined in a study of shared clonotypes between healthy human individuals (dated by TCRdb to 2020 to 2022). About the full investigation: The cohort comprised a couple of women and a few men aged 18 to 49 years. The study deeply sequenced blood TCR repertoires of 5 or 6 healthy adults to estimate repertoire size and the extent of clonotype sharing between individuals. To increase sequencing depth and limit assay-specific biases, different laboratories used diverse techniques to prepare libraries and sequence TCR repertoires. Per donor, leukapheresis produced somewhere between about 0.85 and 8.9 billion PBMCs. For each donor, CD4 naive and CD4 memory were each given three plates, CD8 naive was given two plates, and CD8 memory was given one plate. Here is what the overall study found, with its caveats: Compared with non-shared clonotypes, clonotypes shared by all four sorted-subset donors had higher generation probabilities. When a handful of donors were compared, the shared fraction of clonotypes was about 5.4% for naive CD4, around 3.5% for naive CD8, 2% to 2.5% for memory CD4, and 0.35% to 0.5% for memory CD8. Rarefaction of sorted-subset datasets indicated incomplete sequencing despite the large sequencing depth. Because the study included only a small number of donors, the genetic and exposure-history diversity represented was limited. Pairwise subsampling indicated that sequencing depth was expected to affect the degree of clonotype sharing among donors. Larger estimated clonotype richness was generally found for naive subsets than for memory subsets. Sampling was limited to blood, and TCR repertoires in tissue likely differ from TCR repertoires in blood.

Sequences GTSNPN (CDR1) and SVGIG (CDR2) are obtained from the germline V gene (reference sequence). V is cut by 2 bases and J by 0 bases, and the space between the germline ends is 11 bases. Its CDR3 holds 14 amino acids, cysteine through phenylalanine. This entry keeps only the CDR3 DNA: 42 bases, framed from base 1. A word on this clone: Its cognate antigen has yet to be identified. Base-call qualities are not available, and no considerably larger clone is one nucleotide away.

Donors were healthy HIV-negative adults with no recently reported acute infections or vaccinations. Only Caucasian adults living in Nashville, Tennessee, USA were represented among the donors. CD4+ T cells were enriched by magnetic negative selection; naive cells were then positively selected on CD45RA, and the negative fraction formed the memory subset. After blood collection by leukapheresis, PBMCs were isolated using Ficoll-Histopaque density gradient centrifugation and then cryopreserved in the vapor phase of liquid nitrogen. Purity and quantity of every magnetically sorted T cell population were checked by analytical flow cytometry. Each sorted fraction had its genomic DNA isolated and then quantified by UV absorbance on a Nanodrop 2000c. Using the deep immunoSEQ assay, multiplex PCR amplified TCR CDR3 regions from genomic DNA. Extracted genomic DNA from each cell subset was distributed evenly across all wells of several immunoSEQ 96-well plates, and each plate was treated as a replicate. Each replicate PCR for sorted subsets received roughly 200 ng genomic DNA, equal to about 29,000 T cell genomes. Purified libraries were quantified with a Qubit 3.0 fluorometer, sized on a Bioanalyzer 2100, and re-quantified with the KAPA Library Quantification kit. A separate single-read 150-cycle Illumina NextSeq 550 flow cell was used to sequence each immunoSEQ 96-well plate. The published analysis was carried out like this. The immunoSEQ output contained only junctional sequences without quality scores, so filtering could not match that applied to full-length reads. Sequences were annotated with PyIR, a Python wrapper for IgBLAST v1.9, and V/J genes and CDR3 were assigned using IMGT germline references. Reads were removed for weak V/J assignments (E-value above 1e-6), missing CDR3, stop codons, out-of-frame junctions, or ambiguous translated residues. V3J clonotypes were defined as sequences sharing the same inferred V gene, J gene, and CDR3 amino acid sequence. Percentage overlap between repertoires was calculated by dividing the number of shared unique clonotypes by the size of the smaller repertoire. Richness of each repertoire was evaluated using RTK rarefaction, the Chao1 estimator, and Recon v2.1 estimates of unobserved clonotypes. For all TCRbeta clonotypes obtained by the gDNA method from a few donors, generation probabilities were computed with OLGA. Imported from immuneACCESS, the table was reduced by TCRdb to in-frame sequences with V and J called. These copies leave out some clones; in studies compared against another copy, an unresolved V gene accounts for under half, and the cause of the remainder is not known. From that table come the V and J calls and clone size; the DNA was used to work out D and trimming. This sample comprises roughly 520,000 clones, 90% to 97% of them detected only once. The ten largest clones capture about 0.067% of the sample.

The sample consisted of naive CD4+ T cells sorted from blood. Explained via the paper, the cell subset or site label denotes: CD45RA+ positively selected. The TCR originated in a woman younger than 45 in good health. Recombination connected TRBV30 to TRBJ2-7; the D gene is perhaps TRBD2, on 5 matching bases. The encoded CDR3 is CAWSRTSGSYEQYF. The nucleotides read TGTGCCTGGAGTAGAACAAGCGGCTCCTACGAGCAGTACTTC.